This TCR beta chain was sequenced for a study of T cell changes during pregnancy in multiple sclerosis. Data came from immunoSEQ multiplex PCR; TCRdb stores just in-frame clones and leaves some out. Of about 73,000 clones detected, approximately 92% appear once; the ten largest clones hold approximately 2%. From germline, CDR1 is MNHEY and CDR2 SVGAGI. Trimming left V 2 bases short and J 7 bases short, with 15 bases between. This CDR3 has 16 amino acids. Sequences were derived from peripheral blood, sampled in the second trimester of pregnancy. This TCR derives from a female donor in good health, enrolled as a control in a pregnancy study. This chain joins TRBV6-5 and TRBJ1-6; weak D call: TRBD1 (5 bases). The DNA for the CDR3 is TGTGCCAGCAGTTACGGGTCCCAGACAGTAAATTCACCCCTCCACTTT. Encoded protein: CASSYGSQTVNSPLHF.